This T cell receptor beta chain was captured in a study of B cell selection in AIRE deficiency. Regulatory T cells were sorted as CD4+CD25hiCD127low/negative. This CDR3 contains 17 residues. V was clipped by 0 bases and J by 7 bases; unmatched bases: 6. The germline V gene has CDR1 SEHNR and CDR2 FQNEAQ (reference sequence). Profiling relied on immunoSEQ multiplex PCR, and the TCRdb table lists in-frame clones only, not all of them. The repertoire holds roughly 24,000 clones, with about nine tenths as singletons. The sequenced sample was CD4+CD25+ Tregs sorted from PBMCs. This sequence was found in a human donor in good health. The rearrangement joins TRBV7-9 to TRBJ2-1; 13 bases map to TRBD2. The CDR3 sequence is CASSLAVTSGGLNEQFF. Written as DNA, the CDR3 is TGTGCCAGCAGCTTAGCCGTGACTAGCGGGGGGTTGAATGAGCAGTTCTTC.